Listed here is a single T cell receptor beta chain. This specimen belongs to a study of blood T cell repertoires in COVID-19. For the study at large: Samples taken during acute and convalescent COVID-19 were collected in the United States, Italy and Spain.

The germline CDR1 and CDR2 sequences are SGHAT and FQNNGV. The CDR3 is made up of 12 amino acids. V was pared by 5 bases and J by 9 bases, with 13 bases between. Measured with immunoSEQ multiplex PCR; TCRdb has only the in-frame clones, and not every one. The data contain 250,000 to 300,000 clones, 83% of them seen just once; the ten biggest clones take up 4.6%. This rearrangement joins TRBV11-2 to TRBJ2-5; tentatively, D is TRBD2 (5 bases). The sample was peripheral blood. The clonotype was recovered from a man aged 55 to 69 who had recovered from COVID-19. CDR3 DNA: TGTGCCAGCAGCCCCGGCGCGCGGGCCCAGTACTTC. It translates to CASSPGARAQYF.